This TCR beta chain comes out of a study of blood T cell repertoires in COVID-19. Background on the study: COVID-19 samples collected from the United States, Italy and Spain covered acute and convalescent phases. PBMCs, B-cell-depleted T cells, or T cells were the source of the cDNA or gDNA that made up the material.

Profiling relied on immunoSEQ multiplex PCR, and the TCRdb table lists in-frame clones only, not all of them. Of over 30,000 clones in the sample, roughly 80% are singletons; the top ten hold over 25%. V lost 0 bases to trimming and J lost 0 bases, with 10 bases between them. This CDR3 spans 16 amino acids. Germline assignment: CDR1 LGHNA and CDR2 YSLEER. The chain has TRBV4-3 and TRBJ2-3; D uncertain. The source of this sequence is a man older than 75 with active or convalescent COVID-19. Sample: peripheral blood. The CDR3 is CASSQEPMRSTDTQYF. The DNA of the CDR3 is TGCGCCAGCAGCCAAGAACCCATGCGGAGCACAGATACGCAGTATTTT.